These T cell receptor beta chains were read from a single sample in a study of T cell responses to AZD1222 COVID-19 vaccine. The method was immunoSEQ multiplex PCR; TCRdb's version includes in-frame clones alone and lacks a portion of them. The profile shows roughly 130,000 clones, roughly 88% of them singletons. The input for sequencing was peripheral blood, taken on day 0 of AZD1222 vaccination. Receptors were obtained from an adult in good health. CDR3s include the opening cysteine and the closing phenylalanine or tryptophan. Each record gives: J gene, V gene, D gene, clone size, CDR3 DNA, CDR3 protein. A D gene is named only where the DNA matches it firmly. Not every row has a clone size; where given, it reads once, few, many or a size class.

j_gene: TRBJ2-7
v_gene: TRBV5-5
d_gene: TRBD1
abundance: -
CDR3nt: TGTGCCAGCAGCTCCGGACAGGGTTTGTACGAGCAGTACTTC
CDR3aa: CASSSGQGLYEQYF

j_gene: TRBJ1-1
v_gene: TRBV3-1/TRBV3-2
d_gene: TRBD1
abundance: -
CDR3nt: TGTGCCAGCAGCCCAACCAAAGGGGGGACAGCATACTTATTT
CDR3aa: CASSPTKGGTAYLF

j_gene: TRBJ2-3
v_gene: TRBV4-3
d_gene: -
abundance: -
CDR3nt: TGCGCCAGCAGCCAAGAGAGGAGGGATACGCAGTATTTT
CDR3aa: CASSQERRDTQYF

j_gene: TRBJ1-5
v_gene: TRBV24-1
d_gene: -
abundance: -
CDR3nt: TGTGCCACCAGTGAGGGGGTAGAAAGCAATCAGCCCCAGCATTTT
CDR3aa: CATSEGVESNQPQHF

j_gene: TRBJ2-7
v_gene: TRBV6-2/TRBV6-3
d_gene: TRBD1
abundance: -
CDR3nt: TGTGCCAGCAGTTATGGGGCAGGGGGCGAAACTTTC
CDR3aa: CASSYGAGGETF

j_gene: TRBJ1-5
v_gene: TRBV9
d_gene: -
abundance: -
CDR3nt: TGTGCCAGCAGCGTAGAGGCCAACAGACAGCCCCAGCATTTT
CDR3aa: CASSVEANRQPQHF

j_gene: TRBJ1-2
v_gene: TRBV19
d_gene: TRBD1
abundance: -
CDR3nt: TGTGCCAGTAGTGCTACGCGGACAGGGAAAGTCGAAGGCTACACCTTC
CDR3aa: CASSATRTGKVEGYTF

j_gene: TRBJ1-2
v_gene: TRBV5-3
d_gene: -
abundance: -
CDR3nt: TGTGCCAGAAGCTTACAGGGCAGGGGCTATGGCTACACCTTC
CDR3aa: CARSLQGRGYGYTF

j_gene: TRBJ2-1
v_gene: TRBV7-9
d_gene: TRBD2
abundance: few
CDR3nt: TGTGCCAGCAGCCCGCGGGAGTGGGGGTTCTTC
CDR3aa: CASSPREWGFF

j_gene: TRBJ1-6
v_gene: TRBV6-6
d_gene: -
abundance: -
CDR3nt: TGTGCCAGCAACCACGGGGCAGGGAATTCACCCCTCCACTTT
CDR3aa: CASNHGAGNSPLHF

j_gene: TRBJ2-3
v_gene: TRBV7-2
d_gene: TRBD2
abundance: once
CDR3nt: TGTGCCAGCAGCTTACGGATAGCGGGGGGGCGCGTCACAGATACGCAGTATTTT
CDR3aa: CASSLRIAGGRVTDTQYF

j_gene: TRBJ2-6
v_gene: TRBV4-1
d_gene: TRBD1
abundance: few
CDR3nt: TGCGCCAGCAGCCAACTCTCCCAATTGACAGGGGTAAACTCTGGGGCCAACGTCCTGACTTTC
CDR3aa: CASSQLSQLTGVNSGANVLTF

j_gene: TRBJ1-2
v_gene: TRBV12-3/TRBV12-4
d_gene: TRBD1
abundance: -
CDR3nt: TGTGCCAGTAAGGGGGCGCCCGGCTACACCTTC
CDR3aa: CASKGAPGYTF

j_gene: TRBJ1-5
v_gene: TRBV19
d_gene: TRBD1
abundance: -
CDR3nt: TGTGCCAGTAGTATTAGGGGGACAGCACAATTCAATCAGCCCCAGCATTTT
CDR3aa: CASSIRGTAQFNQPQHF

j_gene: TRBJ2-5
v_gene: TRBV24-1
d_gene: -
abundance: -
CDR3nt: TGTGCCACCAGTGACCCCCGTTTGGGGGAGACCCAGTACTTC
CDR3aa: CATSDPRLGETQYF

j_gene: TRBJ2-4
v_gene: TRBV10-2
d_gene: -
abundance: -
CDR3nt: TGCGCCAGCAGTGACCAGGCCTTAGCCAAAAACATTCAGTACTTC
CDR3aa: CASSDQALAKNIQYF

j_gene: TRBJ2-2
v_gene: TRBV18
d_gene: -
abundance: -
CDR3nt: TGTGCCAGCTCACCACGCCGGCCGGGGACCGGGGAGCTGTTTTTT
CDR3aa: CASSPRRPGTGELFF

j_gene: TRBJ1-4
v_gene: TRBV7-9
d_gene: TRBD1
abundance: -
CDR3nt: TGTGCCAGCAGCTTATTGGACAGGAGAAGCCAAAAACTGTTTTTT
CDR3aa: CASSLLDRRSQKLFF

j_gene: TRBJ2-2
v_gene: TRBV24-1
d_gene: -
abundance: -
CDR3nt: TGTGCCACCAGTGAGGACGGGGAGCTGTTTTTT
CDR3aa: CATSEDGELFF

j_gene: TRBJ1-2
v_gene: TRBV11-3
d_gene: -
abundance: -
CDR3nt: TGTGCCAGCAGCTTAGGGGCGGGATATGGCTACACCTTC
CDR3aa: CASSLGAGYGYTF

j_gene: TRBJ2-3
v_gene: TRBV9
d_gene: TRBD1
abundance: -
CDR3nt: TGTGCCAGCAGCACCTGGACAGGGAGCACAGATACGCAGTATTTT
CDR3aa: CASSTWTGSTDTQYF

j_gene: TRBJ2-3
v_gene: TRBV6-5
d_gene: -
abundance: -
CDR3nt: TGTGCCAGCAGTTACGGGGTGGGCGTCCGCACAGATACGCAGTATTTT
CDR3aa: CASSYGVGVRTDTQYF

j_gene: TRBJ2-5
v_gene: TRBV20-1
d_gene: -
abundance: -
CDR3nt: TGCAGTGCTAGGGCTTTACAGACCCAGTACTTC
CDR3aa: CSARALQTQYF

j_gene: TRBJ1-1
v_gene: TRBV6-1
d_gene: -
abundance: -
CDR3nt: TGTGCCAGCAGTGAGGAGCTGTCCAGAGGCACTGAAGCTTTCTTT
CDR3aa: CASSEELSRGTEAFF

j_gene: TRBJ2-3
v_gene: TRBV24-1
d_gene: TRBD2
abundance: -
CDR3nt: TGTGCCTCCTCAACCACTAGCGGGAGTTTAAAAGATACGCAGTATTTT
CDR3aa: CASSTTSGSLKDTQYF

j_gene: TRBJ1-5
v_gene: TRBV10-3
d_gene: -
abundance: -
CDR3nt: TGTGCCATCAGTGAGGACAGTTTGCGACCTAGCAATCAGCCCCAGCATTTT
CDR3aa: CAISEDSLRPSNQPQHF

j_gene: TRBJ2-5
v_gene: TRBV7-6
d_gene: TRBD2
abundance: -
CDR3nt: TGTGCCAGCAGCTTAGGGACTAGCGGGGGCCCCGGAGGGACCCAGTACTTC
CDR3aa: CASSLGTSGGPGGTQYF

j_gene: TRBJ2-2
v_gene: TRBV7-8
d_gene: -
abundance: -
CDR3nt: TGTGCCAGCAGCACCAGGAACGCGAACACCGGGGAGCTGTTTTTT
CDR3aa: CASSTRNANTGELFF

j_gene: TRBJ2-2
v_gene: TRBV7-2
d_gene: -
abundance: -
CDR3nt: TGTGCCAGCAGCTTTGCAAACACCGGGGAGCTGTTTTTT
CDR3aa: CASSFANTGELFF

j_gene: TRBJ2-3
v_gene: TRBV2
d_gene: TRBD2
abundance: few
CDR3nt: TGTGCCAGCAGGCCCCGGGACGGGGGGACGGGCACAGATACGCAGTATTTT
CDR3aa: CASRPRDGGTGTDTQYF

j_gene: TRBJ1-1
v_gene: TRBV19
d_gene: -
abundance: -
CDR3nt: TGTGCCACTGGCCCGAACACTGAAGCTTTCTTT
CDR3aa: CATGPNTEAFF

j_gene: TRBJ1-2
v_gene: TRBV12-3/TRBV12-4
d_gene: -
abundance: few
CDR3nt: TGTGCCAGCAGCCAAAGACAGGACTATGGCTACACCTTC
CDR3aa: CASSQRQDYGYTF

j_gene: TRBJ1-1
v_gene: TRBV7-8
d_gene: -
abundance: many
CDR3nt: TGTGCCAGCAGCTTGATGGGGGATAGGGGAGCTTTCTTT
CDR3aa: CASSLMGDRGAFF

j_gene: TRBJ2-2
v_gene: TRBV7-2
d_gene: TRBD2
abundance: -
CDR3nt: TGTGCCAGCAGCCCCGCCCTAGCGGGGGGGCGGGGCGGGGAGCTGTTTTTT
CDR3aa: CASSPALAGGRGGELFF

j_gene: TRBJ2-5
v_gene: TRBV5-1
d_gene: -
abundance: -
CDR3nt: TGCGCCAGCAGCTTGGTCCCTGGAAAAGAGACCCAGTACTTC
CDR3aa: CASSLVPGKETQYF

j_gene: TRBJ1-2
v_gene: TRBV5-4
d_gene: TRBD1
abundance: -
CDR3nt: TGTGCCAGCAGCCCCTCTTTGGACAGGGGGCAAAGTGGCTACACCTTC
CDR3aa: CASSPSLDRGQSGYTF

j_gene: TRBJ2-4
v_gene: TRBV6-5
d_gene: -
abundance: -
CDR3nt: TGTGCCAGCAGTTACGGGGGAACGGCCAAAAACATTCAGTACTTC
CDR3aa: CASSYGGTAKNIQYF

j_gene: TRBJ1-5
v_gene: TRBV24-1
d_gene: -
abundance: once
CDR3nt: TGTGCCACCAGTGATTTCACACGCAATCAGCCCCAGCATTTT
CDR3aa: CATSDFTRNQPQHF

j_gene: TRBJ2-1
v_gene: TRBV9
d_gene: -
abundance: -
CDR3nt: TGTGCCAGCAGCGAACCAGGGATCTCCTACAATGAGCAGTTCTTC
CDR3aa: CASSEPGISYNEQFF

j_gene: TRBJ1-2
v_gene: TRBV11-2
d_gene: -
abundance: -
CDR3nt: TGTGCCAGCAGCCGGGACGGGAACTATGGCTACACCTTC
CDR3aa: CASSRDGNYGYTF

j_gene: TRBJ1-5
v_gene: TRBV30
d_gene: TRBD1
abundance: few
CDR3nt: TGTGCCTGGAGGACGACAGGGGTTAGGGATCAGCCCCAGCATTTT
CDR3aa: CAWRTTGVRDQPQHF

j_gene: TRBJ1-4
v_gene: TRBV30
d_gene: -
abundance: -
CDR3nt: TGTGCCTGGAGTGGAGGGCCTGAGACTAATGAAAAACTGTTTTTT
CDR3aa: CAWSGGPETNEKLFF

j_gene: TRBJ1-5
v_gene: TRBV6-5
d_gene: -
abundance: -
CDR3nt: TGTGCCAGCAGTACTTGGGGTAGCAATCAGCCCCAGCATTTT
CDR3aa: CASSTWGSNQPQHF

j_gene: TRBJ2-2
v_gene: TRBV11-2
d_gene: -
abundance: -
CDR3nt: TGTGCCAGCAGCCCCGGCTTAATCAGGGAGCTGTTTTTT
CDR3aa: CASSPGLIRELFF

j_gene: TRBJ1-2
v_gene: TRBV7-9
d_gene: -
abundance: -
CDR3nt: TGTGCCAGCAGCTCCCTCACAGGCTATGGCTACACCTTC
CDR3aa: CASSSLTGYGYTF

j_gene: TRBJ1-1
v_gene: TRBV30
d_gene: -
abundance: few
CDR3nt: TGTGCCTGGAACCTACCCGGCGGGGGCGCTGAAGCTTTCTTT
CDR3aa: CAWNLPGGGAEAFF

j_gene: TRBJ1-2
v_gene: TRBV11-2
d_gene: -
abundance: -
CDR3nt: TGTGCCAGCAGCTCCCCACGGATCCCTGGGGGCTACACCTTC
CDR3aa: CASSSPRIPGGYTF

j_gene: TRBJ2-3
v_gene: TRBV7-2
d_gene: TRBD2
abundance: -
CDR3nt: TGTGCCAGCAGTACCTCACCCGGGGGGGGTACGCAGTATTTT
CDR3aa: CASSTSPGGGTQYF

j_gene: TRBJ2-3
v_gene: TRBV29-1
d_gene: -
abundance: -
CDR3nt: TGCAGCGGCCAACAGGGCACAGATACGCAGTATTTT
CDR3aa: CSGQQGTDTQYF

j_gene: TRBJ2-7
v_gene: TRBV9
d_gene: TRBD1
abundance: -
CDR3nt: TGTGCCAGCAGCGAGGGGGTTAATACAGGGGGAATGTACGAGCAGTACTTC
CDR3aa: CASSEGVNTGGMYEQYF

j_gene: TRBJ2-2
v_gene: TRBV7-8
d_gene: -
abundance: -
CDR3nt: TGTGCCAGCAGCTTAGCCCGGATCGCGAACACCGGGGAGCTGTTTTTT
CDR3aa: CASSLARIANTGELFF

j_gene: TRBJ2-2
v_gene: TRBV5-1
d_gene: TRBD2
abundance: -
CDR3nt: TGCGCCAGCAGCTCCGGACCGACTAGCGGGATGATCGGGGAGCTGTTTTTT
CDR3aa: CASSSGPTSGMIGELFF

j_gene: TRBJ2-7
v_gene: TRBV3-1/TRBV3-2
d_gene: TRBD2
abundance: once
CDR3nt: TGTGCCAGCAGCCAAACTAACCCGGGACTAGCTACCTACGAGCAGTACTTC
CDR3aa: CASSQTNPGLATYEQYF